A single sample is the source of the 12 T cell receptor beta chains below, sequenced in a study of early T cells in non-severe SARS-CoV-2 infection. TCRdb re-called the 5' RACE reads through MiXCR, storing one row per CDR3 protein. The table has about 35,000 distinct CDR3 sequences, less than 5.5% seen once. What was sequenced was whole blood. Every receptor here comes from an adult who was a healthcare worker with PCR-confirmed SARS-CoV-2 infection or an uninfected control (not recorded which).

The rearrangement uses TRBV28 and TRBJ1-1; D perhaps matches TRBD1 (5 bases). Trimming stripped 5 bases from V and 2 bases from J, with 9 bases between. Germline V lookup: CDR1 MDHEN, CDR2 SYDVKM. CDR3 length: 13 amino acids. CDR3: CASSPGGNTEAFF. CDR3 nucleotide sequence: TGTGCCAGCAGTCCCGGGGGTAACACTGAAGCTTTCTTT.

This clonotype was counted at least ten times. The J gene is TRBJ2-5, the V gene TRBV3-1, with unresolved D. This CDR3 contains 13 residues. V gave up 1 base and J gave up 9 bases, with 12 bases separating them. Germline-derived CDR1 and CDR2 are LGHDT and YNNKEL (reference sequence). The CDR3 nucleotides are TGTGCCAGCAGCCAAGTCCCCCAGTTGCCCCAGTACTTC. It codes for CASSQVPQLPQYF.

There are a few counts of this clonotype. This chain's CDR3 is CASSQGMGGTTDTQYF. In DNA form, the CDR3 reads TGTGCCAGCAGCCAGGGGATGGGGGGGACCACAGATACGCAGTATTTT. The J gene is TRBJ2-3, the V gene TRBV5-6, with a tentative D call TRBD2 (7 bases). Germline CDR1 reads SGHDT; CDR2 reads YYEEEE. The CDR3 extends over 16 amino acids. V lost 4 bases and J lost 2, with 17 bases in between.

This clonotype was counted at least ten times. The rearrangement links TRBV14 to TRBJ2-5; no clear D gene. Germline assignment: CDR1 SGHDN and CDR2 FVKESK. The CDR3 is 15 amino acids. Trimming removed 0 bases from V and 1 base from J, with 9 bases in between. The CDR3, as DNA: TGTGCCAGCAGCCAAGAGACTGGGGTCCAAGAGACCCAGTACTTC. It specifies CASSQETGVQETQYF.

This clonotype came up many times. DNA of the CDR3: TGTGCCAGCAGTTACGACAGCATAAGTACTTTTAATTCACCCCTCCACTTT. Translation: CASSYDSISTFNSPLHF. The chain joins TRBV6-6 to TRBJ1-6, with D possibly matching TRBD1 (5 bases). The CDR3 consists of 17 residues. From germline, CDR1 is MNHNY and CDR2 SVGAGI (reference sequence). V lost 2 bases to trimming and J lost 6 bases, with 17 bases between them.

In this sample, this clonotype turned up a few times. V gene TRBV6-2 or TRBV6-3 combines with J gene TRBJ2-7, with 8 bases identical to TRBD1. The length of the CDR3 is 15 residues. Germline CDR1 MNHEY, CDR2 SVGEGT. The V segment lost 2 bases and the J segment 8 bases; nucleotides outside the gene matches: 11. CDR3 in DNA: TGTGCCAGCAGTTACGAGAGGGCAGGGGGCACGAAGCAGTACTTC. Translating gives CASSYERAGGTKQYF.

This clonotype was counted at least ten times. CDR3 DNA sequence: TGTGCCAGCAGTCAGAGGTACCAAGAGACCCAGTACTTC. It specifies CASSQRYQETQYF. The chain uses TRBV12-3 or TRBV12-4 and TRBJ2-5; D unclear. The CDR3 is 13 residues long. Trimming removed 5 bases at V and 0 bases at J, with 7 bases between.

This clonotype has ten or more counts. This chain's CDR3 is CASRLEGASYEQYF. In DNA, the CDR3 is TGCGCCAGCAGGTTAGAAGGGGCCTCCTACGAGCAGTACTTC. The rearrangement links TRBV5-1 to TRBJ2-7, with a tentative D call TRBD1 (5 bases). This CDR3 contains 14 residues. Germline CDR1 is SGHRS and CDR2 is YFSETQ. V lost 5 bases and J lost 0, with 12 bases in between.

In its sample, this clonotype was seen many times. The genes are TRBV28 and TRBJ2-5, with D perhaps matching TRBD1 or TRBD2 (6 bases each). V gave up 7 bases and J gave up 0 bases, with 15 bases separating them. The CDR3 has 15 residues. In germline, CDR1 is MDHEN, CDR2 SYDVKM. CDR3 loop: CASTPTGAYQETQYF. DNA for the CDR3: TGTGCCAGCACCCCGACGGGGGCGTACCAAGAGACCCAGTACTTC. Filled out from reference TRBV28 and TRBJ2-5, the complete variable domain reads DVKVTQSSRYLVKRTGEKVFLECVQDMDHENMFWYRQDPGLGLRLIYFSYDVKMKEKGDIPEGYSVSREKKERFSLILESASTNQTSMYLCASTPTGAYQETQYFGPGTRLLVL.

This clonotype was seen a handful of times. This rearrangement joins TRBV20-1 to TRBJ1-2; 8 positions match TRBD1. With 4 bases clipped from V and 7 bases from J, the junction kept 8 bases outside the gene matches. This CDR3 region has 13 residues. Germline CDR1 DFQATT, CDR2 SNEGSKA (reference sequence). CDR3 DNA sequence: TGCAGTGCTACCCCTGGACAGGGTGGTGGCTACACCTTC. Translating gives CSATPGQGGGYTF.

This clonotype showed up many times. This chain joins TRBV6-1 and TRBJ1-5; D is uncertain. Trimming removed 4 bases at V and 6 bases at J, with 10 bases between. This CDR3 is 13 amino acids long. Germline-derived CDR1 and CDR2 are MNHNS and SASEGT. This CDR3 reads CASSVERAQPQHF. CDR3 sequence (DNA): TGTGCCAGCAGTGTAGAACGGGCTCAGCCCCAGCATTTT.

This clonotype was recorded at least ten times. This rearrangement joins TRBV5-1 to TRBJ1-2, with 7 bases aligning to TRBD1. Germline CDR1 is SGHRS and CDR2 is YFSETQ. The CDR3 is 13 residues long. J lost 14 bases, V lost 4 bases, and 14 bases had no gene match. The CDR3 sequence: CASSQGDFTAGTF. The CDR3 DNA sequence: TGCGCCAGCAGCCAGGGGGACTTCACCGCTGGGACCTTC.